What follows are 30 T cell receptor beta chains derived from one specimen sequenced in a study of CD4 T cells in relation to SARS-CoV-2 and coronaviruses (dated by TCRdb to about 2021). Library preparation was by the immunoSEQ multiplex PCR assay. This immuneACCESS table, as held by TCRdb, lists in-frame sequences with V and J called but not all clones. Of the missing ones, under half trace to an unresolved V gene in checked studies; the others have no known cause. For this sample the table gives 15,000 to 20,000 clones, of which around 81% were detected only once. In total, the top ten clones hold about 10% of the sample. These TCRs' antigens remain unknown. CD4+ T cells from unexposed donors were collected before the COVID-19 pandemic (2011-2018). After more than nine days of culture, CD4+ T cells were isolated with the EasySep CD4+ T cell isolation kit. Material for sequencing was CD4+ T cells from PBMCs, cultured in vitro. These receptors were obtained from a human donor in good health.

The chain uses TRBV11-3 and TRBJ2-3; unclear D gene. Trimming cost V 4 bases and J 6 bases, with 11 bases left between them. This CDR3 has 13 amino acids. Germline V CDR1 and CDR2: SGHNT, YENEEA. The CDR3 loop reads CASSSSIKDTQYF. The CDR3 coding sequence is TGTGCCAGCAGCTCCTCCATTAAGGATACGCAGTATTTT.

The sample holds one count of this clone. V is TRBV11-1 and J is TRBJ2-2, with D perhaps TRBD2 (6 bases). V lost 3 bases, J lost 7 bases, and 12 bases lay in between. CDR1 is SGHAT, CDR2 FQDESV, per germline (reference sequence). This CDR3 spans 14 amino acids. The CDR3 is CASSFAGSYGELFF. The CDR3 region has the DNA TGTGCCAGCAGCTTCGCCGGGAGCTACGGGGAGCTGTTTTTT.

The chain joins TRBV11-2 to TRBJ2-3; D is unresolved. The germline CDR1 and CDR2 sequences are SGHAT and FQNNGV. This CDR3 is built from 14 residues. V was shortened by 5 bases and J by 0 bases, with 9 bases between the two germline ends. The CDR3 region has the DNA TGTGCCAGCAGCCGTTGGGGTAGCACAGATACGCAGTATTTT. Protein sequence: CASSRWGSTDTQYF.

The V and J genes are TRBV7-9 and TRBJ1-2, with a weak D call TRBD1 (5 bases). Deletions cut 6 bases from V and 0 bases from J, with 14 bases between. The germline CDR1 and CDR2 sequences are SEHNR and FQNEAQ (reference sequence). This CDR3 has 15 residues. This chain's CDR3 is CASSRDGNSNYGYTF. CDR3 sequence (DNA): TGTGCCAGCAGTAGGGACGGGAACTCTAACTATGGCTACACCTTC.

The chain carries TRBV11-2 and TRBJ2-1; TRBD2 agrees at 13 bases. Per the germline V gene, CDR1 is SGHAT and CDR2 is FQNNGV. The V and J ends lost 3 bases and 0 bases, in that order; junction bases with no gene match: 5. This CDR3 region has 18 residues. CDR3 residues: CASSFRRTSGSSYNEQFF. The CDR3 DNA sequence: TGTGCCAGCAGCTTCCGAAGGACTAGCGGGAGCTCCTACAATGAGCAGTTCTTC.

The genes are TRBV27 and TRBJ2-5, with 7 bases that match TRBD2. Looked up from germline, CDR1 is MNHEY and CDR2 is SMNVEV (reference sequence). CDR3 length: 15 residues. Losses at the gene ends were 5 bases for V and 4 bases for J; bases not matched to a gene: 10. CDR3: CASSPFGGGGETQYF. The DNA of the CDR3 is TGTGCCAGCAGTCCCTTCGGTGGGGGGGGAGAGACCCAGTACTTC.

This clone was found a few times. J is TRBJ1-4 and V is TRBV2, with D perhaps TRBD1 (5 bases). Germline CDR1 is SNHLY and CDR2 is FYNNEI. The CDR3 consists of 14 residues. Trimming shortened V by 8 bases and J by 4 bases, and 14 bases separated the two germline ends. The CDR3 region has the DNA TGTGCCAGCGAAGGGGCTTCGGGTAATGAAAAACTGTTTTTT. Translated, it gives CASEGASGNEKLFF.

The rearrangement uses TRBV7-2 and TRBJ2-4; 9 bases are a match to TRBD2. This CDR3 region has 16 residues. The germline CDR1 and CDR2 sequences are SGHTA and FQGNSA. J was trimmed by 4 bases and V by 1 base; bases with no gene match: 5. The CDR3 sequence is CASSLVGLAAKNIQYF. In DNA, the CDR3 is TGTGCCAGCAGCTTAGTGGGACTAGCAGCTAAAAACATTCAGTACTTC.

The V gene is TRBV11-2, the J gene TRBJ2-3; 10 bases fit TRBD2. This CDR3 is built from 14 residues. Looked up from germline, CDR1 is SGHAT and CDR2 is FQNNGV. With 5 bases clipped from V and 7 bases from J, the junction kept 6 bases outside the gene matches. CDR3 region: CASSPAGGPNTQYF. For the CDR3, the DNA is TGTGCCAGCAGCCCAGCGGGGGGGCCGAATACGCAGTATTTT.

This chain joins TRBV2 and TRBJ2-2; 11 bases align to TRBD1. V trimming: 7 bases; J trimming: 4 bases; junction bases outside the gene matches: 8. The CDR3 consists of 16 residues. The germline gives CDR1 SNHLY, CDR2 FYNNEI. The CDR3 nucleotides read TGTGCCAGCACAGAACAGGGACAGGGGGGCACCGGGGAGCTGTTTTTT. Protein product: CASTEQGQGGTGELFF.

This clone has only a few counts. The chain combines TRBV7-8 with TRBJ1-5; no reliable D call. CDR1 SGHVS and CDR2 FQNEAQ come from the germline V gene. V was pared by 8 bases and J by 4 bases, with 9 bases between. The CDR3 length is 12 residues. CDR3 coding DNA: TGTGCCAGCCAAGGGAAAAATCAGCCCCAGCATTTT. Encoded protein: CASQGKNQPQHF.

The chain employs TRBV29-1 and TRBJ2-7, with a possible D match to TRBD2 (6 bases). The germline V gene has CDR1 SQVTM and CDR2 ANQGSEA. V was shortened by 4 bases and J by 1 base, with 11 bases between the two germline ends. This CDR3 contains 13 residues. The CDR3 DNA reads TGCAGCGTTGGAGGAGGGATATCCTACGAGCAGTACTTC. Translating gives CSVGGGISYEQYF.

The chain combines TRBV5-1 with TRBJ2-3; D not certain. The CDR3 spans 14 residues. Per the germline V gene, CDR1 is SGHRS and CDR2 is YFSETQ. The V end lost 0 bases, the J end lost 4 bases, and 9 bases lay between the germline ends. CDR3 nucleotide sequence: TGCGCCAGCAGCTTGGGACTCGAGCCAGATACGCAGTATTTT. It yields the protein CASSLGLEPDTQYF.

The V and J genes are TRBV7-2 and TRBJ2-5; the match to TRBD2 covers 10 bases. V was pared by 6 bases and J by 0 bases, with 4 bases of the junction left unmatched. This CDR3 contains 15 residues. Germline V CDR1 and CDR2: SGHTA, FQGNSA. CDR3 loop: CASSTTSGNQETQYF. CDR3 DNA sequence: TGTGCCAGCAGTACAACTAGCGGGAACCAAGAGACCCAGTACTTC.

This sequence joins TRBV6-2 or TRBV6-3 and TRBJ2-7; TRBD1 matches at 8 bases. With V trimmed by 5 bases and J by 2 bases, 8 bases remained unmatched. CDR1 and CDR2 from the germline V gene are MNHEY and SVGEGT. The CDR3 is 15 amino acids. The CDR3 DNA reads TGTGCCAGCAGTAAAGTCCAGGACAGGGCCTACGAGCAGTACTTC. This codes for CASSKVQDRAYEQYF.

This clone has a single count. The rearrangement uses TRBV2 and TRBJ2-5, with 7 bases aligning to TRBD1. V dropped 6 bases and J dropped 3; count of bases not matched to a gene: 4. The CDR3 is 13 residues long. Germline CDR1 reads SNHLY; CDR2 reads FYNNEI. The CDR3 DNA reads TGTGCCAGCAGCCAAACAGGGGAAGAGACCCAGTACTTC. As protein: CASSQTGEETQYF.

This chain links TRBV6-2 or TRBV6-3 with TRBJ2-2; 7 positions match TRBD2. There are 16 residues in the CDR3. V lost 3 bases and J lost 4; bases outside the gene matches: 8. From germline, CDR1 is MNHEY and CDR2 SVGEGT. The CDR3 loop is CASSYRAGVSTGELFF. The CDR3 DNA reads as TGTGCCAGCAGTTATAGGGCGGGAGTGAGCACCGGGGAGCTGTTTTTT.

The chain uses TRBV10-3 and TRBJ2-7, with TRBD2 identical over 7 bases. Germline-derived CDR1 and CDR2 are ENHRY and SYGVKD. The CDR3 spans 15 residues. Trimming took 5 bases from V and 3 from J; bases not matched to a gene: 10. CDR3 amino acids: CAISPDWGGFYEQYF. DNA for the CDR3: TGTGCCATCAGTCCGGACTGGGGAGGGTTCTACGAGCAGTACTTC.

The chain employs TRBV6-2 or TRBV6-3 and TRBJ2-7, with no clear D. CDR3 length: 13 amino acids. Germline CDR1 and CDR2: MNHEY and SVGEGT. Trimming removed 4 bases at V and 1 base at J, with 8 bases between. CDR3 sequence reads: CASSSDISYEQYF. The CDR3 region has the DNA TGTGCCAGCAGTTCTGACATATCCTACGAGCAGTACTTC.

The V and J genes are TRBV5-1 and TRBJ2-7; D gene ambiguous. This CDR3 has 13 residues. Germline CDR1 reads SGHRS; CDR2 reads YFSETQ. The ends were cut back, 2 bases at V and 2 bases at J, with 8 bases in the middle. The CDR3 DNA is TGCGCCAGCAGCTTCGGAGAAACCTACGAGCAGTACTTC. Amino acid sequence: CASSFGETYEQYF. The variable domain in full, with the rest retrieved from reference TRBV5-1 and TRBJ2-7, is KAGVTQTPRYLIKTRGQQVTLSCSPISGHRSVSWYQQTPGQGLQFLFEYFSETQRNKGNFPGRFSGRQFSNSRSEMNVSTLELGDSALYLCASSFGETYEQYFGPGTRLTVT.

The rearrangement links TRBV11-2 to TRBJ2-3; the match to TRBD2 covers 10 bases. Germline V gene lookup returns CDR1 SGHAT and CDR2 FQNNGV. This CDR3 has 17 residues. V lost 5 bases, J lost 5 bases, and 13 bases stayed unmatched. CDR3 sequence reads: CASSILILAGAGDTQYF. CDR3 nucleotides: TGTGCCAGCAGCATATTGATCCTAGCGGGAGCTGGAGATACGCAGTATTTT.

The rearrangement joins TRBV29-1 to TRBJ1-1; the match to TRBD1 covers 7 bases. The CDR3 runs 14 residues. Germline assignment: CDR1 SQVTM and CDR2 ANQGSEA. Trimming at V came to 7 bases and at J to 1 base, leaving 9 bases not matched to a gene. DNA for the CDR3: TGCAGCGCCCCCCGACAGGGTGGGAACACTGAAGCTTTCTTT. Protein sequence: CSAPRQGGNTEAFF.

The CDR3 DNA reads as TGTGCCAGCAGCGATGACGGGGTCCCTGGGGAGACCCAGTACTTC. Translated: CASSDDGVPGETQYF. V is TRBV7-9 and J is TRBJ2-5, with D possibly being TRBD2 (5 bases). The CDR3 sequence is 15 residues long. The V and J ends lost 5 bases and 5 bases respectively, with 18 bases between them. Germline V gene lookup returns CDR1 SEHNR and CDR2 FQNEAQ (reference sequence).

This clone was picked up a small number of times. The chain couples TRBV25-1 to TRBJ1-3, with unresolved D. The ends were cut back, 11 bases at V and 0 bases at J, with 8 bases in the middle. The germline gives CDR1 MGHDK, CDR2 SYGVNS. This CDR3 contains 12 residues. The DNA of the CDR3 is TGTGCCTACTCAGACTCTGGAAACACCATATATTTT. This translates into CAYSDSGNTIYF.

The J gene is TRBJ2-7, the V gene TRBV3-1 (or the pseudogene TRBV3-2); the D is unclear. The V and J ends lost 0 bases and 2 bases respectively, with 2 bases between them. Germline CDR1 is LGHDT and CDR2 is YNNKEL (reference sequence). This CDR3 region has 12 residues. As DNA, the CDR3 is TGTGCCAGCAGCCAAGACCCCTACGAGCAGTACTTC. Encoded protein: CASSQDPYEQYF.

The chain links TRBV3-1 (or the pseudogene TRBV3-2) to TRBJ1-2; the D gene is possibly TRBD1 (6 bases). V lost 5 bases and J lost 4, with 20 bases in between. From germline, CDR1 is LGHDT and CDR2 YNNKEL (reference sequence). The CDR3 is made up of 16 amino acids. CDR3 in amino acids: CASSIAVGAATYGYTF. In nucleotides, the CDR3 is TGTGCCAGCAGCATTGCTGTGGGGGCAGCTACCTATGGCTACACCTTC.

V usage is TRBV29-1 and J usage is TRBJ2-7; 10 bases match TRBD1. CDR3 size: 15 residues. Trimming removed 6 bases from V and 7 bases from J; junction bases left unmatched: 15. From germline, CDR1 is SQVTM and CDR2 ANQGSEA. CDR3 in amino acids: CSVGRGTGDAGEQYF. The CDR3 nucleotides are TGCAGCGTGGGCCGGGGGACAGGGGATGCGGGAGAGCAGTACTTC.

This chain joins TRBV5-8 and TRBJ2-1, with D maybe TRBD2 (5 bases). The CDR3 extends over 12 amino acids. The germline V and J ends were trimmed by 0 bases and 10 bases, with 8 bases remaining between them. Germline-derived CDR1 and CDR2 are SGHTS and YDEGEE. CDR3 region: CASSLDRGEQFF. The CDR3 region has the DNA TGTGCCAGCAGCTTGGACAGAGGGGAGCAGTTCTTC.

The chain recombines TRBV6-5 with TRBJ1-6; no reliable D call. The CDR3 sequence is 15 residues long. Germline V lookup: CDR1 MNHEY, CDR2 SVGAGI. V lost 0 bases and J 5 bases, leaving 8 bases between the germline ends. The CDR3 DNA follows: TGTGCCAGCAGTTACTCATCAGGAAATAATTCACCCCTCCACTTT. This codes for CASSYSSGNNSPLHF.

This chain links TRBV5-1 with TRBJ2-2; 9 nucleotides line up with TRBD2. The length of the CDR3 is 19 residues. Germline V CDR1 and CDR2: SGHRS, YFSETQ. V was clipped by 0 bases and J by 2 bases; unmatched bases: 11. CDR3 protein: CASSLARSAGGYNTGELFF. The CDR3 nucleotides are TGCGCCAGCAGCTTGGCCCGGTCAGCGGGGGGCTATAACACCGGGGAGCTGTTTTTT.